A selection of T cell receptor beta chains follows, all from one sample in a study of blood T cell repertoires in COVID-19. The table came from immunoSEQ multiplex PCR; TCRdb's copy has only in-frame clones and leaves some out. The sample records tens of thousands of clones, 91% being singletons. Sequencing was carried out using peripheral blood. The origin of the receptors is a woman between 50 and 59 years old in a cohort sampled during active COVID-19. Each CDR3 is given with its conserved first and last residue. The D gene is left open where the match is weak. Clone size is stated in some rows and not others, as once, few, many or a class when expanded.

once	TRBD1	TRBV6-5	TRBJ1-1	CASRPGTVNTEAFF	TGTGCCAGCAGGCCAGGGACAGTGAACACTGAAGCTTTCTTT
.	TRBD1	TRBV6-1	TRBJ2-1	CASRDRGTSYNEQFF	TGTGCCAGCAGGGACAGGGGGACCTCCTACAATGAGCAGTTCTTC
.	TRBD2	TRBV27	TRBJ2-7	CASSKTAGGGWGYF	TGTGCCAGCAGTAAGACAGCCGGGGGAGGGTGGGGGTACTTC
.	TRBD1	TRBV5-6	TRBJ1-3	CASSLVGGQLTGNTIYF	TGTGCCAGCAGCTTGGTGGGGGGACAGCTGACGGGAAACACCATATATTTT
.	TRBD1	TRBV19	TRBJ1-1	CASRKRTGGAEGTEAFF	TGTGCCAGTAGGAAAAGGACAGGGGGGGCCGAGGGCACTGAAGCTTTCTTT
.	.	TRBV7-9	TRBJ2-1	CASSLVRGLYNEQFF	TGTGCCAGCAGCTTAGTGCGGGGGCTCTACAATGAGCAGTTCTTC
.	.	TRBV25-1	TRBJ1-1	CASSEIGIRTEAFF	TGTGCCAGCAGTGAGATCGGGATCAGGACTGAAGCTTTCTTT
.	.	TRBV9	TRBJ1-2	CASSVAGGNYGYTF	TGTGCCAGCAGCGTAGCCGGGGGTAACTATGGCTACACCTTC
.	.	TRBV5-1	TRBJ2-5	CASSRRETQYF	TGCGCCAGCAGCCGCCGGGAGACCCAGTACTTC
.	TRBD1	TRBV19	TRBJ2-5	CASSPGAGGGQETQYF	TGTGCCAGTAGCCCAGGGGCAGGGGGCGGGCAAGAGACCCAGTACTTC
.	TRBD1	TRBV5-1	TRBJ1-4	CASSLLGQGGEKLFF	TGCGCCAGCAGCTTGCTGGGACAGGGAGGCGAAAAACTGTTTTTT
.	.	TRBV7-8	TRBJ1-2	CASSQANYGYTF	TGTGCCAGTAGTCAAGCTAACTATGGCTACACCTTC
.	.	TRBV6-5	TRBJ2-2	CASSYRHGELFF	TGTGCCAGCAGTTACCGACACGGGGAGCTGTTTTTT
.	TRBD1	TRBV11-2	TRBJ1-1	CASSLVGRGHTEAFF	TGTGCCAGCAGCTTAGTGGGCAGGGGGCACACTGAAGCTTTCTTT
.	TRBD2	TRBV5-4	TRBJ2-1	CASSLGSGRANNEQFF	TGTGCCAGCAGCTTGGGGAGCGGGAGGGCCAATAATGAGCAGTTCTTC
once	.	TRBV11-2	TRBJ2-7	CASSLGASEFYEQYF	TGTGCCAGCAGCTTAGGTGCTAGCGAATTCTACGAGCAGTACTTC
.	TRBD2	TRBV11-2	TRBJ2-3	CASSLGSFGTSGGAGTQYF	TGTGCCAGCAGCTTAGGTTCTTTCGGGACTAGCGGGGGGGCAGGTACGCAGTATTTT
once	.	TRBV3-1/TRBV3-2	TRBJ2-1	CASSQEVRTVGGNEQFF	TGTGCCAGCAGCCAAGAAGTACGGACCGTGGGGGGCAATGAGCAGTTCTTC
.	TRBD1	TRBV6-5	TRBJ1-5	CASSYGTGLDQPQHF	TGTGCCAGCAGTTACGGGACAGGGTTGGATCAGCCCCAGCATTTT
.	TRBD1	TRBV11-3	TRBJ2-5	CASSPLGTGYGETQYF	TGTGCCAGCAGCCCTCTCGGGACAGGGTATGGAGAGACCCAGTACTTC
.	TRBD2	TRBV11-3	TRBJ2-7	CASSPGTSGIPREQYF	TGTGCCAGCAGCCCCGGGACTAGCGGGATTCCTCGCGAGCAGTACTTC
.	TRBD1	TRBV20-1	TRBJ2-3	CSASRDRGPPDTQYF	TGCAGTGCTAGTAGGGACAGGGGGCCCCCAGATACGCAGTATTTT
.	TRBD1	TRBV4-1	TRBJ1-2	CASSRTGGGYGYTF	TGCGCCAGCAGCCGGACAGGGGGTGGCTATGGCTACACCTTC
.	.	TRBV28	TRBJ1-3	CASSQGTARNTIYF	TGTGCCAGCAGCCAGGGGACGGCCAGAAACACCATATATTTT
.	TRBD1	TRBV7-9	TRBJ1-5	CASSPTGGAGNQPQHF	TGTGCCAGCAGCCCAACAGGGGGCGCGGGCAATCAGCCCCAGCATTTT
.	.	TRBV18	TRBJ2-7	CASSPLGGSYEQYF	TGTGCCAGCTCACCACTAGGGGGTTCCTACGAGCAGTACTTC
.	.	TRBV20-1	TRBJ1-1	CSASEVGEAFF	TGCAGTGCTAGTGAAGTCGGTGAAGCTTTCTTT
.	TRBD1	TRBV28	TRBJ1-5	CASRSMDRWGVWNQPQHF	TGTGCCAGCAGATCCATGGACAGGTGGGGGGTATGGAATCAGCCCCAGCATTTT